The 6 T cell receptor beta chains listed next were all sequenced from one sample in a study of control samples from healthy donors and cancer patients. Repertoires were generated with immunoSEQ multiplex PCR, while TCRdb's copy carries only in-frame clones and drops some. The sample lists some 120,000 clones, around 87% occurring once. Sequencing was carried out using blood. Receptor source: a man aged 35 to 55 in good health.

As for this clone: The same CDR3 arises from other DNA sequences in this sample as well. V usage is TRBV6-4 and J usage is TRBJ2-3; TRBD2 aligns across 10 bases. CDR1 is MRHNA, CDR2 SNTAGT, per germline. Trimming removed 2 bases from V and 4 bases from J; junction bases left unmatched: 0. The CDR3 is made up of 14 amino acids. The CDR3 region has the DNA TGTGCCAGCAGTGACAGCGGGGGGGCAGATACGCAGTATTTT. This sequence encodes CASSDSGGADTQYF.

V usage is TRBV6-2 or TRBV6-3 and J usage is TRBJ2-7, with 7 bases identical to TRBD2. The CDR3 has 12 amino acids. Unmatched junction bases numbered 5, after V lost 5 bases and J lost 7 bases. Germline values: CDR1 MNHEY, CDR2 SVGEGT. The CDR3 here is CASSPTSREQYF. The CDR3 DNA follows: TGTGCCAGCAGTCCGACTAGCAGGGAGCAGTACTTC.

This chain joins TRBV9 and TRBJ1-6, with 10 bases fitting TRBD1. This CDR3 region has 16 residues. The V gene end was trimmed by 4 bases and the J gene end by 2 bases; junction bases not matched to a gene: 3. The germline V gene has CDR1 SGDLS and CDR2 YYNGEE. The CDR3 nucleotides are TGTGCCAGCAGCTCTGGACAGGGGGCCTATAATTCACCCCTCCACTTT. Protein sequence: CASSSGQGAYNSPLHF.

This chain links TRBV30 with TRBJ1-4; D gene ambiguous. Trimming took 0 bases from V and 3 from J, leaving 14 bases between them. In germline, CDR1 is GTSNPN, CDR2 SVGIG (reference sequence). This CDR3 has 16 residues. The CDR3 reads CAWSVLKGKANEKLFF. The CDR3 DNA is TGTGCCTGGAGTGTACTGAAAGGGAAGGCTAATGAAAAACTGTTTTTT.

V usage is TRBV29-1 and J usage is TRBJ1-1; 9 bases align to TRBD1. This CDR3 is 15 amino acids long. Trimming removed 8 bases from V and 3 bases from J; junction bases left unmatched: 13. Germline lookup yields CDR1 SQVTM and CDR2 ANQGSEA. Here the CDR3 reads CSTGTGISEDTEAFF. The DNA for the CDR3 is TGCAGCACGGGGACAGGGATAAGTGAGGACACTGAAGCTTTCTTT.

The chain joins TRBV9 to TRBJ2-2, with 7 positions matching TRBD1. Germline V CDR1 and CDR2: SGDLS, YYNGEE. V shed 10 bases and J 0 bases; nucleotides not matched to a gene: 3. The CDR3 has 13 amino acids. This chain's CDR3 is CAGQGANTGELFF. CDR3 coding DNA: TGTGCCGGGCAGGGGGCGAACACCGGGGAGCTGTTTTTT.